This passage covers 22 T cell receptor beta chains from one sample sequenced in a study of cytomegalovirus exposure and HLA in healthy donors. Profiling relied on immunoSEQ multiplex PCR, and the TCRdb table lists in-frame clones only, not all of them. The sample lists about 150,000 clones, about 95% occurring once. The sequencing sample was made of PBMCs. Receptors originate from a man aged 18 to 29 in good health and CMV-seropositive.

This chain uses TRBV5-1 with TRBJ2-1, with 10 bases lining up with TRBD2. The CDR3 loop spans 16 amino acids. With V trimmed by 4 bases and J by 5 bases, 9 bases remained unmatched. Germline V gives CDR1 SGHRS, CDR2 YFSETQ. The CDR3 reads CASSLLASGSHNEQFF. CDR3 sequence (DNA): TGCGCCAGCAGCCTCTTGGCTAGCGGGAGTCACAATGAGCAGTTCTTC. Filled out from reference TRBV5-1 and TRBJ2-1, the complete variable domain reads KAGVTQTPRYLIKTRGQQVTLSCSPISGHRSVSWYQQTPGQGLQFLFEYFSETQRNKGNFPGRFSGRQFSNSRSEMNVSTLELGDSALYLCASSLLASGSHNEQFFGPGTRLTVL.

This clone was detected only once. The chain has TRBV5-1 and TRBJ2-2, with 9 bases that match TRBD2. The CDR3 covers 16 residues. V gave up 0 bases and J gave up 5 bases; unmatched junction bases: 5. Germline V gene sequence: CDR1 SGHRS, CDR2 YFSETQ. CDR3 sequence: CASSLAALAGTGELFF. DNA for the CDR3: TGCGCCAGCAGCTTGGCGGCGCTAGCGGGAACCGGGGAGCTGTTTTTT. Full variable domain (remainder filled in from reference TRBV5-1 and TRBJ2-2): KAGVTQTPRYLIKTRGQQVTLSCSPISGHRSVSWYQQTPGQGLQFLFEYFSETQRNKGNFPGRFSGRQFSNSRSEMNVSTLELGDSALYLCASSLAALAGTGELFFGEGSRLTVL.

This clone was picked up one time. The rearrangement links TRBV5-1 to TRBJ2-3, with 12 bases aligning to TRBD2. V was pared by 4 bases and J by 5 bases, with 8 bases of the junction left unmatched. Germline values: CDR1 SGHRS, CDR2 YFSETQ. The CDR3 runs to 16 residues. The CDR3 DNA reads TGCGCCAGCAGCCCGACTAGCGGGAGTTTTGGAGATACGCAGTATTTT. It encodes CASSPTSGSFGDTQYF.

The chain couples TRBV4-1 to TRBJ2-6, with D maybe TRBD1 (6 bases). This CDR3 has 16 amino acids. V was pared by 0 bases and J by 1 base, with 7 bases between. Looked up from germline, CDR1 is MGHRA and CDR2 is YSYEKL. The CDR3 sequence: CASSQDTGSGANVLTF. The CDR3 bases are TGCGCCAGCAGCCAAGATACAGGGTCTGGGGCCAACGTCCTGACTTTC.

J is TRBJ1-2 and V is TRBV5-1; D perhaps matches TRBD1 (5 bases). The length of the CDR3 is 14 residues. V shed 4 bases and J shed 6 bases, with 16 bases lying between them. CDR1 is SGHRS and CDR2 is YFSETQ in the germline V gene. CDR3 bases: TGCGCCAGCAGCCTTCGGTCGGGGGGGGATGGCTACACCTTC. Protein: CASSLRSGGDGYTF.

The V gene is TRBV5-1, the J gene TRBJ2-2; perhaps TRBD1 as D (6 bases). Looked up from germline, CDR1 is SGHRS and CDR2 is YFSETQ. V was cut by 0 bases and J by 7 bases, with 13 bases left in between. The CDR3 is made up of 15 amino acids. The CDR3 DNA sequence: TGCGCCAGCAGCTTGGGACAGGTGGACATCGGGGAGCTGTTTTTT. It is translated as CASSLGQVDIGELFF.

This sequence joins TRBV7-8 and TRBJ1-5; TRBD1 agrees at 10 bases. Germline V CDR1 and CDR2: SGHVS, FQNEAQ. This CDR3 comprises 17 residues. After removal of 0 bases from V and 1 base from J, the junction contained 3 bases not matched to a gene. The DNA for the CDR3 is TGTGCCAGCAGCTTAGCGACAGGGGGCAGGAGCAATCAGCCCCAGCATTTT. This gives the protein CASSLATGGRSNQPQHF. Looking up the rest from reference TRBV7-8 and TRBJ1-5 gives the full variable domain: GAGVSQSPRYKVAKRGQDVALRCDPISGHVSLFWYQQALGQGPEFLTYFQNEAQLDKSGLPSDRFFAERPEGSVSTLKIQRTQQEDSAVYLCASSLATGGRSNQPQHFGDGTRLSIL.

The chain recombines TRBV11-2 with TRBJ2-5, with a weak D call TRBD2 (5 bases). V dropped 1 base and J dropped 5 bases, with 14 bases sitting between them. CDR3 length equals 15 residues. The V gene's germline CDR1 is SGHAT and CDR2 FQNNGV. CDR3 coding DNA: TGTGCCAGCAGCTTAGTCGGATCGCGCGGGGAGACCCAGTACTTC. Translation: CASSLVGSRGETQYF.

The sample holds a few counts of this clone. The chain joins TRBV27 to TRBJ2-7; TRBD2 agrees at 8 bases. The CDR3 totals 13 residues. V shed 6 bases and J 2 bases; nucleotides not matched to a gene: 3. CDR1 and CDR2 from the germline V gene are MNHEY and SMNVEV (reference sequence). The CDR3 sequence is CASRMTSAYEQYF. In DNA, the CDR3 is TGTGCCAGCAGGATGACTAGCGCCTACGAGCAGTACTTC.

Written as DNA, the CDR3 is TGTGCCTGGAGTGTACGCGGGGGGCTGTCACCCCTCCACTTT. Residues: CAWSVRGGLSPLHF. V is TRBV30 and J is TRBJ1-6; D is perhaps TRBD1 (6 bases). V was trimmed by 0 bases and J by 10 bases, leaving 13 bases between them. This CDR3 is 14 amino acids long. Germline lookup yields CDR1 GTSNPN and CDR2 SVGIG (reference sequence). Full variable domain (missing parts from reference TRBV30 and TRBJ1-6): SQTIHQWPATLVQPVGSPLSLECTVEGTSNPNLYWYRQAAGRGLQLLFYSVGIGQISSEVPQNLSASRPQDRQFILSSKKLLLSDSGFYLCAWSVRGGLSPLHFGNGTRLTVT.

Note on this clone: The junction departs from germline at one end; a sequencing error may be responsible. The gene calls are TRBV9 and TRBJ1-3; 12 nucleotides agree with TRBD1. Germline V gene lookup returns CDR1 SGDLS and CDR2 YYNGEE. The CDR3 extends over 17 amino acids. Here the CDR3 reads CTSSAGTGGESGNTIYF. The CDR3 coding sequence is TGTACCAGCAGCGCCGGGACAGGGGGCGAGTCTGGAAACACCATATATTTT.

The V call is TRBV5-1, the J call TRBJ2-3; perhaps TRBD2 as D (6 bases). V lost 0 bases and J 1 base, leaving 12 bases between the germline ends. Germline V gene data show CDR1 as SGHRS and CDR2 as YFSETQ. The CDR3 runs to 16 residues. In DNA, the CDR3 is TGCGCCAGCAGCTTGGGGTCCGCGGGACGCACAGATACGCAGTATTTT. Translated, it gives CASSLGSAGRTDTQYF.

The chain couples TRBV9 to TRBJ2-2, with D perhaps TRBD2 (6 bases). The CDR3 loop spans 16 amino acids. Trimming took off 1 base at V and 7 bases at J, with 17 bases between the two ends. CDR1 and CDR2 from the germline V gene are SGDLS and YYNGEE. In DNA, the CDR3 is TGTGCCAGCAGCGTATACGGGAGCTCGCGGGGCGGGGAGCTGTTTTTT. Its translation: CASSVYGSSRGGELFF. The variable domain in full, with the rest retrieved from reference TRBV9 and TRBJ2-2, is DSGVTQTPKHLITATGQRVTLRCSPRSGDLSVYWYQQSLDQGLQFLIQYYNGEERAKGNILERFSAQQFPDLHSELNLSSLELGDSALYFCASSVYGSSRGGELFFGEGSRLTVL.

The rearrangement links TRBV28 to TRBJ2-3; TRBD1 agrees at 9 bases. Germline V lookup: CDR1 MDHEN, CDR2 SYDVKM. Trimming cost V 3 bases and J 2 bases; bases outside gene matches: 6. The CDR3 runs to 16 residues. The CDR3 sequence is CASSFLQGASTDTQYF. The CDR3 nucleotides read TGTGCCAGCAGTTTTCTACAGGGGGCGTCCACAGATACGCAGTATTTT.

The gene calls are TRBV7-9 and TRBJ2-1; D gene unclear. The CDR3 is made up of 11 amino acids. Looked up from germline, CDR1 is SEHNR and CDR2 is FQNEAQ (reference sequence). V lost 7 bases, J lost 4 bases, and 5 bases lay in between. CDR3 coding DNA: TGTGCCAGCACCACTTACAATGAGCAGTTCTTC. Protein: CASTTYNEQFF.

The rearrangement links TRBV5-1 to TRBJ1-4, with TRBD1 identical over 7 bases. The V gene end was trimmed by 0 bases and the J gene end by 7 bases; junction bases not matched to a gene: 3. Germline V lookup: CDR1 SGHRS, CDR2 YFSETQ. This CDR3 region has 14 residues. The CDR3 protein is CASSLVAGGEKLFF. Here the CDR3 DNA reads TGCGCCAGCAGCTTGGTGGCAGGGGGTGAAAAACTGTTTTTT.

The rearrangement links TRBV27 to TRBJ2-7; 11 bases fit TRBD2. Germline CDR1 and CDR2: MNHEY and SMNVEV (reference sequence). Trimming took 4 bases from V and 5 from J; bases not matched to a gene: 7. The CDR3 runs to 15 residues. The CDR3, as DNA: TGTGCCAGCAGTTACCGGACTAGCGGGTTTGACGAGCAGTACTTC. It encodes CASSYRTSGFDEQYF.

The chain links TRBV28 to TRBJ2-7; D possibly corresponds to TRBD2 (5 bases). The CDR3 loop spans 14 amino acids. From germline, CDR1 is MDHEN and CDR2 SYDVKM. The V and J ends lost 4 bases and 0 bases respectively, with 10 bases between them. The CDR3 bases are TGTGCCAGCAGTTACCCCGGGGACTCCTACGAGCAGTACTTC. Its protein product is CASSYPGDSYEQYF.

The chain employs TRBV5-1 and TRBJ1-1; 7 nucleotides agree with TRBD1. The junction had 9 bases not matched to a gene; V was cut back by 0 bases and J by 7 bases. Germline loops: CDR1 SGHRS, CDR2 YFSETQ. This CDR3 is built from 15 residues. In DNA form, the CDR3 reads TGCGCCAGCAGCTTGGACCGACAGGGTGGGGGTGAAGCTTTCTTT. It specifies CASSLDRQGGGEAFF.

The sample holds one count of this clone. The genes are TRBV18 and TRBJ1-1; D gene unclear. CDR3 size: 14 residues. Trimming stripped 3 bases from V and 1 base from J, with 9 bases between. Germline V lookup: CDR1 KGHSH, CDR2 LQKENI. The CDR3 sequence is CASSPGAPNTEAFF. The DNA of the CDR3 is TGTGCCAGCTCACCGGGAGCCCCGAACACTGAAGCTTTCTTT.

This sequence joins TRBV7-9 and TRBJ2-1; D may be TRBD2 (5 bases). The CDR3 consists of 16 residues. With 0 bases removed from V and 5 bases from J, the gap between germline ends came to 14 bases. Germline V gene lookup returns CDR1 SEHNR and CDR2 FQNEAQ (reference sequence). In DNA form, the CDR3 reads TGTGCCAGCAGCTTAGCGAGGGCTAAACTTCACAATGAGCAGTTCTTC. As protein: CASSLARAKLHNEQFF.

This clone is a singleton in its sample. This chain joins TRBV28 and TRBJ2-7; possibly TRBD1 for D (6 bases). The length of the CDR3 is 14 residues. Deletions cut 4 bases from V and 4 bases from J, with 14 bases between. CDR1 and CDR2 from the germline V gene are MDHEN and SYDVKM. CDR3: CASSSSGVRYEQYF. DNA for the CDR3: TGTGCCAGCAGTTCGTCAGGGGTCCGTTACGAGCAGTACTTC.